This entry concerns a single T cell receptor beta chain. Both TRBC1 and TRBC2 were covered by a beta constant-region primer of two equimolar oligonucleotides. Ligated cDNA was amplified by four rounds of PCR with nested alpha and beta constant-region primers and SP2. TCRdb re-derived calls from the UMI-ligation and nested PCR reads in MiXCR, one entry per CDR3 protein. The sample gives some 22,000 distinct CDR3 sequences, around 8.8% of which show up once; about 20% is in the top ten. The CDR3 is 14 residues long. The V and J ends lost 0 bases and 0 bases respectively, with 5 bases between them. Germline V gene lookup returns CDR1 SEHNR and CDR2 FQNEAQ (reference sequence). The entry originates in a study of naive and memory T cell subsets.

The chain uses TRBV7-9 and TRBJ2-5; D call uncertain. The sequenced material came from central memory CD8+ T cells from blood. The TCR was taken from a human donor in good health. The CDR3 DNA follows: TGTGCCAGCAGCTTAGCCCCGGACCAAGAGACCCAGTACTTC. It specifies CASSLAPDQETQYF.